This T cell receptor (beta chain) was identified during a study of blood T cell repertoires in COVID-19. Study as a whole: Sources were T cells, B-cell-depleted T cells, or PBMCs; the material itself was cDNA or gDNA.

Original analysis: Cell counts per sample came from amplifying reference gene primers. Sequenced by immunoSEQ multiplex PCR; TCRdb stores in-frame clones only, minus some. The V and J calls and clone size come from that table; D and trimming were worked out from the DNA. The sample consists of under 100,000 clones, more than 80% of them appearing once. This CDR3 comprises 14 residues. Trimming shortened V by 6 bases and J by 2 bases, and 11 bases separated the two germline ends. CDR1 and CDR2 (germline): MNHEY, SVGEGT. The sequencing sample was made of peripheral blood. The genes are TRBV6-2 or TRBV6-3 and TRBJ1-5, with D possibly being TRBD1 (5 bases). The TCR sequence derives from a human donor in a cohort sampled during active COVID-19. This CDR3 is CASSNWGGNQPQHF. CDR3 nucleotide sequence: TGTGCCAGCAGCAACTGGGGGGGCAATCAGCCCCAGCATTTT.